These 23 T cell receptor beta chains came from one sample sequenced in a study of T cell repertoires in ileal Crohn's disease. Clones were sequenced by immunoSEQ multiplex PCR, and TCRdb holds only the in-frame ones, with some missing. Among thousands of clones listed, 75% to 90% were seen once. Sequences were obtained from ileal tissue. These receptors were obtained from an adult with Crohn's disease.

A few counts support this clone. The chain has TRBV29-1 and TRBJ1-2; TRBD1 aligns across 7 bases. Looked up from germline, CDR1 is SQVTM and CDR2 is ANQGSEA. The CDR3 length is 13 residues. Trimming at V came to 7 bases and at J to 4 bases, leaving 9 bases not matched to a gene. CDR3 region: CSAQTGTSYGYTF. CDR3 DNA sequence: TGCAGCGCTCAGACAGGGACTAGCTATGGCTACACCTTC.

J is TRBJ1-1 and V is TRBV29-1, with 7 positions matching TRBD1. V shed 7 bases, J shed 2 bases, and the junction held 10 bases outside the gene matches. Germline CDR1 is SQVTM and CDR2 is ANQGSEA. This CDR3 comprises 14 residues. The CDR3: CSALRTGLNTEAFF. Written as DNA, the CDR3 is TGCAGCGCCTTACGGACAGGCCTAAACACTGAAGCTTTCTTT. The whole variable domain, remainder taken from reference TRBV29-1 and TRBJ1-1, is SAVISQKPSRDICQRGTSLTIQCQVDSQVTMMFWYRQQPGQSLTLIATANQGSEATYESGFVIDKFPISRPNLTFSTLTVSNMSPEDSSIYLCSALRTGLNTEAFFGQGTRLTVV.

The chain couples TRBV21-1 to TRBJ1-4. TRBV21-1 has pseudogene status. The CDR3 length is 17 residues. CDR3 residues: CASSTRFPRDPIEKLFF. CDR3 nucleotide sequence: TGTGCCAGCAGCACCCGATTCCCCCGGGACCCTATTGAAAAACTGTTTTTT.

This clone was picked up a small number of times. The J gene is TRBJ1-4, the V gene TRBV28; 9 nucleotides align to TRBD1. V shed 8 bases and J 9 bases; nucleotides not matched to a gene: 10. In germline, CDR1 is MDHEN, CDR2 SYDVKM. CDR3 length equals 14 residues. CDR3 sequence (DNA): TGTGCCAGCGGATTACCGGGACAGGGTCAAAAACTGTTTTTT. This gives the protein CASGLPGQGQKLFF.

CDR3 residues: CASSLKGQGIPLSYEQYF. The CDR3 DNA sequence: TGCGCCAGCAGCTTGAAGGGACAGGGAATCCCCCTCTCCTACGAGCAGTACTTC. This rearrangement joins TRBV5-1 to TRBJ2-7; 9 bases agree with TRBD1. J lost 0 bases, V lost 1 base, and 11 bases had no gene match. Germline V gene lookup returns CDR1 SGHRS and CDR2 YFSETQ. The CDR3 contains 18 residues.

This clone was counted only a few times. The CDR3 region is CASSPLEGSNQPQHF. CDR3 in DNA: TGTGCCAGCTCACCCCTCGAGGGAAGCAATCAGCCCCAGCATTTT. This chain links TRBV18 with TRBJ1-5; no definite D call. V lost 3 bases and J 1 base, leaving 10 bases between the germline ends. CDR1 KGHSH and CDR2 LQKENI come from the germline V gene. The CDR3 spans 15 residues.

The rearrangement links TRBV27 to TRBJ1-5; D not certain. Germline V gene sequence: CDR1 MNHEY, CDR2 SMNVEV (reference sequence). CDR3 size: 13 residues. Trimming removed 3 bases at V and 2 bases at J, with 5 bases between. CDR3 in amino acids: CASSLAGNQPQHF. In nucleotides, the CDR3 is TGTGCCAGCAGTTTGGCAGGCAATCAGCCCCAGCATTTT.

The chain recombines TRBV27 with TRBJ2-3; TRBD1 might be the D (6 bases). In germline, CDR1 is MNHEY, CDR2 SMNVEV (reference sequence). V dropped 5 bases and J dropped 8 bases, with 20 bases sitting between them. This CDR3 is 15 amino acids long. The chain's CDR3 is CASSGAPGTLGTQYF. The CDR3, as DNA: TGTGCCAGCAGTGGGGCCCCCGGGACACTGGGTACGCAGTATTTT.

V is TRBV6-1 and J is TRBJ2-7; no clear D gene. V gave up 2 bases and J gave up 0 bases, with 2 bases separating them. Per germline, CDR1 MNHNS and CDR2 SASEGT. The CDR3 runs 12 residues. The CDR3 DNA is TGTGCCAGCAGTGAACACTCCTACGAGCAGTACTTC. It is translated as CASSEHSYEQYF.

The chain has TRBV11-2 and TRBJ2-5; D is perhaps TRBD1 (6 bases). Matching the DNA end better, TRBJ2-7 makes the J call doubtful. Germline V gene sequence: CDR1 SGHAT, CDR2 FQNNGV. The CDR3 contains 13 residues. The CDR3 is CASTMGTSYEQYF. CDR3 DNA: TGTGCCAGCACTATGGGGACAAGCTACGAGCAGTACTTC.

The genes are TRBV7-2 and TRBJ1-1, with TRBD1 as a possible D gene (6 bases). Germline V lookup: CDR1 SGHTA, CDR2 FQGNSA. V was cut by 0 bases and J by 3 bases, with 11 bases left in between. CDR3 size: 15 residues. The CDR3 sequence is CASSLASGADTEAFF. The CDR3 coding sequence is TGTGCCAGCAGCTTAGCCTCAGGGGCGGACACTGAAGCTTTCTTT.

The rearrangement joins TRBV5-4 to TRBJ2-7, with 9 bases fitting TRBD1. After removal of 1 base from V and 6 bases from J, the junction contained 5 bases not matched to a gene. Germline V gene sequence: CDR1 SGHNT, CDR2 YYREEE (reference sequence). The CDR3 is made up of 14 amino acids. DNA of the CDR3: TGTGCCAGCAGCTTGATGGGACAGGGCGGCGAGCAGTACTTC. This codes for CASSLMGQGGEQYF.

This clone occurred once. This chain uses TRBV6-1 with TRBJ1-3, with a tentative D call TRBD1 (6 bases). Per germline, CDR1 MNHNS and CDR2 SASEGT. The CDR3 runs to 19 residues. Trimming removed 2 bases from V and 2 bases from J, with 22 bases in between. CDR3 DNA: TGTGCCAGCAGTGAACGAACCAACGGACAGATTAGAACTGGAAACACCATATATTTT. Translation: CASSERTNGQIRTGNTIYF.

The chain employs TRBV27 and TRBJ2-1, with D perhaps matching TRBD1 or TRBD2 (5 bases each). The CDR3 covers 13 residues. The germline V gene has CDR1 MNHEY and CDR2 SMNVEV (reference sequence). The V and J ends lost 8 bases and 7 bases respectively, with 15 bases between them. The chain's CDR3 is CASSRGLRNEQFF. CDR3 nucleotide sequence: TGTGCCAGCTCCCGGGGCTTGAGGAATGAGCAGTTCTTC.

This chain uses TRBV5-1 with TRBJ1-1; the D is unclear. The CDR3 is 13 amino acids. Germline-derived CDR1 and CDR2 are SGHRS and YFSETQ. V was clipped by 0 bases and J by 4 bases, with 7 bases between them. The CDR3 protein is CASSLEWGTEAFF. The CDR3 DNA is TGCGCCAGCAGCTTGGAATGGGGCACTGAAGCTTTCTTT.

This rearrangement joins TRBV10-3 to TRBJ1-5; D is undetermined. Germline lookup yields CDR1 ENHRY and CDR2 SYGVKD. V was shortened by 3 bases and J by 5 bases, with 8 bases between the two germline ends. The CDR3 length is 13 residues. The CDR3 DNA is TGTGCCATCAGTGATAAAGGAGATCAGCCCCAGCATTTT. It codes for CAISDKGDQPQHF.

About this clone itself: One end of the junction fails to match germline, which may point to a read error. V gene TRBV4-1 combines with J gene TRBJ1-1; 11 bases line up with TRBD1. CDR3 length: 14 amino acids. Germline V gene data show CDR1 as MGHRA and CDR2 as YSYEKL. The CDR3: CASSHIGQGAEAFF. DNA of the CDR3: TGCGCCAGCAGCCATATTGGACAGGGGGCTGAGGCTTTCTTT.

The gene calls are TRBV2 and TRBJ1-2, with TRBD1 matching over 7 bases. The J segment lost 3 bases and the V segment lost 10 bases, leaving 14 bases of the junction unmatched. Germline CDR1 reads SNHLY; CDR2 reads FYNNEI. The CDR3 spans 15 residues. CDR3 bases: TGTGCCACCAAGAAGGCCGGGACAGAACACTATGGCTACACCTTC. It encodes CATKKAGTEHYGYTF.

The chain joins TRBV7-9 to TRBJ2-7, with 8 bases lining up with TRBD2. This CDR3 contains 13 residues. Per germline, CDR1 SEHNR and CDR2 FQNEAQ (reference sequence). Losses at the gene ends were 8 bases for V and 5 bases for J; bases not matched to a gene: 8. CDR3 amino acids: CASLLAGSHEQYF. In DNA, the CDR3 is TGTGCCAGCTTATTAGCGGGATCTCACGAGCAGTACTTC.

The V call is TRBV4-1, the J call TRBJ1-4; D possibly corresponds to TRBD1 (5 bases). Germline V CDR1 and CDR2: MGHRA, YSYEKL. The CDR3 consists of 16 residues. With 1 base removed from V and 5 bases from J, the gap between germline ends came to 14 bases. The CDR3 coding sequence is TGCGCCAGCAGCCAAGCCGTGGGGGGAAGAAATGAAAAACTGTTTTTT. This codes for CASSQAVGGRNEKLFF.

This clone was recorded only once. The chain joins TRBV6-5 to TRBJ1-5; TRBD1 is a possible D gene (5 bases). Trimming cost V 0 bases and J 7 bases, with 10 bases left between them. Germline V gives CDR1 MNHEY, CDR2 SVGAGI. The CDR3 covers 14 residues. CDR3 protein: CASSYSGPWQPQHF. The CDR3 region has the DNA TGTGCCAGCAGTTACTCGGGGCCGTGGCAGCCCCAGCATTTT.

This chain joins TRBV19 and TRBJ2-7; 8 bases match TRBD1. The V and J ends lost 5 bases and 4 bases, in that order; junction bases with no gene match: 10. CDR3 length equals 15 residues. CDR1 is LNHDA and CDR2 is SQIVND in the germline V gene (reference sequence). The CDR3 nucleotides read TGTGCCAGTAGTCCCCCGGGACAGGTGCTATACGAGCAGTACTTC. This sequence encodes CASSPPGQVLYEQYF.

This clone was recorded a few times. The CDR3 nucleotides are TGTGCCAGCGGCCCCCGCTGGAGCGCAGATACGCAGTATTTT. Translating it yields CASGPRWSADTQYF. The V and J genes are TRBV5-6 and TRBJ2-3; no definite D call. V was pared by 7 bases and J by 4 bases, with 16 bases between. Looked up from germline, CDR1 is SGHDT and CDR2 is YYEEEE. This CDR3 is 14 amino acids long.